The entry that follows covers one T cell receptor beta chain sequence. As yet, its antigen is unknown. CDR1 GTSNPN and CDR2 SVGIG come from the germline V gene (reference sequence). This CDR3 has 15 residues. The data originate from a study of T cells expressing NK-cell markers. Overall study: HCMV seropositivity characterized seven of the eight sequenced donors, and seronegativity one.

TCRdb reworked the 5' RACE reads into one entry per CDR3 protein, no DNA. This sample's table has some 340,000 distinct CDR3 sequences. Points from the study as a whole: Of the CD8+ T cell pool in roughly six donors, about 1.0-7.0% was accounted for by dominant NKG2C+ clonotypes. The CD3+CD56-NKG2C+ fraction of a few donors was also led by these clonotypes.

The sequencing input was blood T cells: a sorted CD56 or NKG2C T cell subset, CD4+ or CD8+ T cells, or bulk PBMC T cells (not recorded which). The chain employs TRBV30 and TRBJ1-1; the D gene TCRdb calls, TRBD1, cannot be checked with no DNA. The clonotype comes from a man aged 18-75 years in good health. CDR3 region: CAWRARFLPNTEAFF.